These 26 T cell receptor beta chains originate from one sample sequenced in a study of T cells in Graves' hyperthyroidism and ophthalmopathy. Amplification of TCR beta CDR3 regions used RNA as the template. Researchers ran a first-round RT-PCR on the TCR CDR3 using the HTBI primer set. In TCRdb, the multiplex PCR reads were re-called with MiXCR into one record per CDR3 protein. Among 650,000 to 750,000 distinct CDR3 sequences, around 15% were seen once, and the ten largest hold 10%. The sample taken for sequencing was blood. Every receptor here comes from a woman between 18 and 30 years old with Graves' hyperthyroidism.

The rearrangement links TRBV10-3 to TRBJ2-3; D could derive from TRBD1 or TRBD2 (5 bases each). V shed 4 bases and J shed 6 bases, with 17 bases lying between them. The CDR3 is 15 amino acids. CDR1 is ENHRY, CDR2 SYGVKD, per germline. The CDR3 nucleotides are TGTGCCATCAGTGGTCGTTCAGGGCGCGGGGATACGCAGTATTTT. Amino acids: CAISGRSGRGDTQYF.

The V and J genes are TRBV19 and TRBJ2-1, with D hard to call. CDR1 LNHDA and CDR2 SQIVND come from the germline V gene (reference sequence). Trimming took off 3 bases at V and 8 bases at J, with 11 bases between the two ends. The CDR3 extends over 13 amino acids. CDR3 sequence: CASSISRTDEQFF. CDR3 DNA: TGTGCCAGTAGTATTAGCAGGACCGATGAGCAGTTCTTC.

This clonotype was found many times. The chain has TRBV12-3 or TRBV12-4 and TRBJ2-1; no clear D. With 7 bases removed from V and 0 bases from J, the gap between germline ends came to 19 bases. The CDR3 is 17 residues long. The DNA of the CDR3 is TGTGCCAGCACCTTATCAATCATGGGTAGCTCCTACAATGAGCAGTTCTTC. Translating it yields CASTLSIMGSSYNEQFF.

This clonotype was recorded at least ten times. J is TRBJ2-3 and V is TRBV11-2; 7 bases agree with TRBD1. The J segment lost 6 bases and the V segment lost 6 bases, leaving 15 bases of the junction unmatched. The germline CDR1 and CDR2 sequences are SGHAT and FQNNGV. There are 16 residues in the CDR3. This CDR3 is CASSPIRGRRSDTQYF. For the CDR3, the DNA is TGTGCCAGCAGTCCAATAAGGGGGCGTAGATCCGATACGCAGTATTTT.

This clonotype was counted at least ten times. V and J are TRBV6-1 and TRBJ2-1; D is perhaps TRBD1 or TRBD2 (5 bases each). Germline CDR1 is MNHNS and CDR2 is SASEGT. This CDR3 is built from 15 residues. V lost 2 bases to trimming and J lost 2 bases, with 10 bases between them. The CDR3 coding sequence is TGTGCCAGCAGTGAACTCGGGGCAACCTACAATGAGCAGTTCTTC. Translated: CASSELGATYNEQFF.

To note about this clonotype: A read error may be the cause here, since a much bigger clone is one base away. This chain's CDR3 is CASSREEGSTDTQYF. The CDR3 DNA reads TGTGCCAGCAGTCGCGAGGAAGGTAGCACAGATACGCAGTATTTT. The chain joins TRBV27 to TRBJ2-3; no firm D call. Trimming took off 5 bases at V and 0 bases at J, with 12 bases between the two ends. This CDR3 spans 15 amino acids. Germline CDR1 is MNHEY and CDR2 is SMNVEV (reference sequence).

This clonotype was counted many times. V and J are TRBV5-1 and TRBJ2-3; 11 nucleotides line up with TRBD2. V was clipped by 2 bases and J by 1 base; unmatched bases: 6. This CDR3 spans 17 amino acids. CDR1 and CDR2 from the germline V gene are SGHRS and YFSETQ. The DNA of the CDR3 is TGCGCCAGCAGCTTACCCTTAGCGGGAGGGGGCACAGATACGCAGTATTTT. Its protein product is CASSLPLAGGGTDTQYF.

This clonotype has at least ten counts. The J gene is TRBJ2-1, the V gene TRBV6-5, with 13 bases lining up with TRBD2. The trim removed 2 bases at V and 8 bases at J, leaving 3 bases unmatched. The CDR3 is made up of 15 amino acids. Germline CDR1 is MNHEY and CDR2 is SVGAGI. The DNA for the CDR3 is TGTGCCAGCAGTTACAGGACTAGCGGGAGCTATGAGCAGTTCTTC. It translates to CASSYRTSGSYEQFF.

The chain joins TRBV20-1 to TRBJ1-5; 8 bases are a match to TRBD1. The V gene end was trimmed by 5 bases and the J gene end by 5 bases; junction bases not matched to a gene: 11. Germline V CDR1 and CDR2: DFQATT, SNEGSKA (reference sequence). The CDR3 consists of 15 residues. CDR3 bases: TGCAGTGCTCGGGTGAGCAGGGGGCTCGATCAGCCCCAGCATTTT. Residues: CSARVSRGLDQPQHF.

The chain is built from TRBV28 and TRBJ2-3; TRBD1 matches at 9 bases. This CDR3 is built from 15 residues. Germline V gene sequence: CDR1 MDHEN, CDR2 SYDVKM. Trimming took 6 bases from V and 1 from J; bases not matched to a gene: 5. The CDR3 DNA is TGTGCCAGCAGACCCGGGACAGGGCGCACAGATACGCAGTATTTT. The encoded protein is CASRPGTGRTDTQYF.

This clonotype has at least ten counts. This chain joins TRBV20-1 and TRBJ2-7, with D uncertain. The CDR3 is 13 amino acids. Deletions cut 5 bases from V and 3 bases from J, with 14 bases between. The V gene's germline CDR1 is DFQATT and CDR2 SNEGSKA (reference sequence). Here the CDR3 DNA reads TGCAGTGCTCCCGTTCGCCGCCACTACGAGCAGTACTTC. It yields the protein CSAPVRRHYEQYF.

This clonotype was found many times. The chain recombines TRBV7-8 with TRBJ2-3, with D perhaps TRBD2 (7 bases). V was cut by 4 bases and J by 1 base, with 27 bases left in between. This CDR3 is built from 20 residues. Germline V gives CDR1 SGHVS, CDR2 FQNEAQ. In DNA form, the CDR3 reads TGTGCCAGCAGCTCCGGTGGGGGGGCCGGACTCATGGGCCGCACAGATACGCAGTATTTT. Protein: CASSSGGGAGLMGRTDTQYF.

The genes are TRBV7-9 and TRBJ2-3, with a possible D match to TRBD1 (5 bases). CDR3 length: 15 amino acids. The V gene's germline CDR1 is SEHNR and CDR2 FQNEAQ (reference sequence). The V end was cut by 7 bases, the J end by 9 bases, with 23 bases between. The CDR3, as DNA: TGTGCCAGCACCCAGGGATCGGTTCAAACGGAGACGCAGTATTTT. Its translation: CASTQGSVQTETQYF.

Many counts were recorded for this clonotype. The chain carries TRBV11-2 and TRBJ2-7; no clear D. The CDR3 contains 16 residues. Germline values: CDR1 SGHAT, CDR2 FQNNGV. Deletions cut 5 bases from V and 2 bases from J, with 19 bases between. CDR3 nucleotide sequence: TGTGCCAGCAGCCCCACAACACTGCTTTGGACCTACGAGCAGTACTTC. Encoded protein: CASSPTTLLWTYEQYF.

V usage is TRBV11-2 and J usage is TRBJ2-4; possible D gene TRBD1, 5 bases. The CDR3 consists of 18 residues. Germline CDR1 reads SGHAT; CDR2 reads FQNNGV. V lost 6 bases to trimming and J lost 8 bases, with 29 bases between them. CDR3 protein: CASSRSVGDFSSLDIQYF. As DNA, the CDR3 is TGTGCCAGCAGTCGATCAGTAGGGGATTTCAGTAGTTTAGACATTCAGTACTTC.

This clonotype was detected ten times or more. This chain's CDR3 is CASSSPGYTEAFF. Written as DNA, the CDR3 is TGTGCCAGCAGCTCCCCCGGGTACACTGAAGCTTTCTTT. This chain joins TRBV7-9 and TRBJ1-1; D is unresolved. CDR1 and CDR2 from the germline V gene are SEHNR and FQNEAQ (reference sequence). The CDR3 sequence is 13 residues long. With 4 bases removed from V and 3 bases from J, the gap between germline ends came to 9 bases.

This clonotype has ten or more counts. The DNA for the CDR3 is TGCGCCAGCAGCCAAGATTGGGAGGAAGCAGGGGGCTACACCTTC. Translated, it gives CASSQDWEEAGGYTF. The chain combines TRBV4-3 with TRBJ1-2, with D perhaps TRBD1 (5 bases). Trimming pared 0 bases from V and 8 bases from J, leaving 16 bases between. The CDR3 runs 15 residues. In germline, CDR1 is LGHNA, CDR2 YSLEER.

At least ten counts were recorded for this clonotype. V is TRBV18 and J is TRBJ2-1, with D uncertain. Looked up from germline, CDR1 is KGHSH and CDR2 is LQKENI. This CDR3 comprises 14 residues. V lost 8 bases and J 0 bases, leaving 11 bases between the germline ends. CDR3 residues: CASTPTDSYNEQFF. In DNA, the CDR3 is TGTGCCAGCACCCCCACTGACTCCTACAATGAGCAGTTCTTC.

This clonotype came up a few times. The rearrangement uses TRBV10-3 and TRBJ2-3, with TRBD2 as a possible D gene (6 bases). Germline assignment: CDR1 ENHRY and CDR2 SYGVKD. This CDR3 has 15 residues. The germline V and J ends were trimmed by 6 bases and 0 bases, with 13 bases remaining between them. The CDR3 sequence is CAIRSGGASTDTQYF. For the CDR3, the DNA is TGTGCCATCAGGTCCGGCGGGGCTAGCACAGATACGCAGTATTTT.

This clonotype was seen only a few times. The V call is TRBV20-1, the J call TRBJ2-7, with 7 bases identical to TRBD1. Germline loops: CDR1 DFQATT, CDR2 SNEGSKA (reference sequence). This CDR3 region has 18 residues. Trimming at V came to 1 base and at J to 2 bases, leaving 17 bases not matched to a gene. CDR3 region: CSARGSDRRNRKTYEQYF. The CDR3 DNA sequence: TGCAGTGCTAGAGGGTCGGACAGGAGAAACCGGAAAACCTACGAGCAGTACTTC.

This clonotype was observed many times. J is TRBJ1-1 and V is TRBV3-1; D is uncertain. V was shortened by 1 base and J by 1 base, with 7 bases between the two germline ends. Germline V lookup: CDR1 LGHDT, CDR2 YNNKEL (reference sequence). CDR3 length equals 14 residues. CDR3 residues: CASSQVGENTEAFF. The CDR3 bases are TGTGCCAGCAGCCAAGTTGGGGAGAACACTGAAGCTTTCTTT.

This clonotype has ten or more counts. The chain combines TRBV18 with TRBJ2-2; D might be TRBD1 or TRBD2, each matching 5 bases. Germline V gene lookup returns CDR1 KGHSH and CDR2 LQKENI. V lost 4 bases and J 1 base, leaving 13 bases between the germline ends. CDR3 length equals 16 residues. For the CDR3, the DNA is TGTGCCAGCTCACAAACGGGGACGGAGAACACCGGGGAGCTGTTTTTT. It yields the protein CASSQTGTENTGELFF.

This clonotype appeared many times. This sequence joins TRBV28 and TRBJ1-6; no firm D call. V was shortened by 2 bases and J by 9 bases, with 8 bases between the two germline ends. Per the germline V gene, CDR1 is MDHEN and CDR2 is SYDVKM. The CDR3 runs to 13 residues. The CDR3 coding sequence is TGTGCCAGCAGTTTAGGCTGGCTTTCACCCCTCCACTTT. This translates into CASSLGWLSPLHF.

This clonotype was seen a handful of times. The chain links TRBV20-1 to TRBJ2-1; D unresolved. The CDR3 totals 15 residues. Germline values: CDR1 DFQATT, CDR2 SNEGSKA (reference sequence). The V and J ends lost 5 bases and 0 bases respectively, with 14 bases between them. In DNA, the CDR3 is TGCAGTGCTCGGAATCCCGCGTCCTCCTACAATGAGCAGTTCTTC. This sequence encodes CSARNPASSYNEQFF.

The chain employs TRBV4-1 and TRBJ2-3; unclear D gene. The CDR3 contains 16 residues. From germline, CDR1 is MGHRA and CDR2 YSYEKL. The ends were cut back, 1 base at V and 2 bases at J, with 13 bases in the middle. The CDR3 sequence is CASSQGSGSFTDTQYF. CDR3 bases: TGCGCCAGCAGCCAAGGAAGTGGGTCATTCACAGATACGCAGTATTTT.

This clonotype occurred many times. The rearrangement joins TRBV2 to TRBJ1-5; the D is unclear. CDR1 and CDR2 (germline): SNHLY, FYNNEI. There are 16 residues in the CDR3. V was clipped by 1 base and J by 4 bases, with 14 bases between them. CDR3 in amino acids: CASSEERALANQPQHF. In DNA, the CDR3 is TGTGCCAGCAGTGAAGAAAGGGCACTGGCGAATCAGCCCCAGCATTTT.